The 23 T cell receptor beta chains below come from one sample, sequenced in a study of human T cells and chemical hapten exposure (dated by TCRdb to the early 2020s). Libraries were built with RACE. These reads were obtained on a NextSeq 500. Starting from the raw public reads, TCRdb applied fastp trimming at Q25, assembled clones with MiXCR and retained in-frame beta chains. Every entry covers one CDR3 protein and lists the most common genes and DNA from its rows. The sample has about 58,000 distinct CDR3 sequences on record, 9.5% to 15% of them singletons. The top ten constitute roughly 2.4% of the sample. The time point label, as the study defines it: patch test 3, about 24 weeks after DPC sensitization. In the paper's terms, the treatment or condition label means: therapeutic diphenylcyclopropenone sensitization with weekly scalp DPC. The sequences come from whole blood, collected in connection with sensitization to the hapten diphenylcyclopropenone (DPC). These receptors were obtained from a man between 25 and 39 years old with alopecia areata. Some clones in this sample may be carry-over from other donors' samples.

This clonotype was found many times. V gene TRBV9 combines with J gene TRBJ2-5; the D gene is possibly TRBD2 (5 bases). Germline V gene lookup returns CDR1 SGDLS and CDR2 YYNGEE. The V gene lost 4 bases and the J gene lost 2 bases, with 12 bases spanning the gap. The CDR3 has 14 amino acids. This chain's CDR3 is CASSRETGQETQYF. The DNA of the CDR3 is TGTGCCAGCAGCCGTGAGACGGGGCAAGAGACCCAGTACTTC.

This clonotype appeared many times. The gene calls are TRBV29-1 and TRBJ1-2, with TRBD1 matching over 10 bases. The CDR3 runs to 13 residues. The J segment lost 7 bases and the V segment lost 5 bases, leaving 7 bases of the junction unmatched. Germline-derived CDR1 and CDR2 are SQVTM and ANQGSEA. CDR3 amino acids: CSVSGQGVPGYTF. CDR3 in DNA: TGCAGCGTTTCTGGACAGGGGGTTCCTGGCTACACCTTC.

Comment on this clonotype: With a much larger clone just one base away, this may be a read error. This rearrangement joins TRBV12-3 or TRBV12-4 to TRBJ2-4, with 7 bases matching TRBD1. The CDR3 sequence is 11 residues long. CDR3 in DNA: TGTGCCAGCTCGACAGGGTCTATTCAGCACTTC. Amino acid sequence: CASSTGSIQHF.

This sequence joins TRBV24-1 and TRBJ2-2, with TRBD1 matching over 9 bases. Trimming took 11 bases from V and 7 from J; bases not matched to a gene: 16. The germline CDR1 and CDR2 sequences are KGHDR and SFDVKD. This CDR3 spans 16 amino acids. CDR3 protein: CAIPGSGQGIYGELFF. CDR3 in DNA: TGTGCCATCCCAGGATCCGGACAGGGGATTTACGGGGAGCTGTTTTTT.

This chain joins TRBV9 and TRBJ1-6; no reliable D call. V was pared by 0 bases and J by 0 bases, with 10 bases between. Germline loops: CDR1 SGDLS, CDR2 YYNGEE. This CDR3 spans 17 amino acids. CDR3 DNA sequence: TGTGCCAGCAGCGTAGATGGAGGAAGCTCCTATAATTCACCCCTCCACTTT. This translates into CASSVDGGSSYNSPLHF. Combining the CDR3 with reference TRBV9 and TRBJ1-6 gives the whole variable domain DSGVTQTPKHLITATGQRVTLRCSPRSGDLSVYWYQQSLDQGLQFLIQYYNGEERAKGNILERFSAQQFPDLHSELNLSSLELGDSALYFCASSVDGGSSYNSPLHFGNGTRLTVT.

V usage is TRBV7-9 and J usage is TRBJ2-3, with D unresolved. Looked up from germline, CDR1 is SEHNR and CDR2 is FQNEAQ (reference sequence). The V end was cut by 4 bases, the J end by 0 bases, with 5 bases between. The CDR3 has 13 residues. CDR3 sequence (DNA): TGTGCCAGCAGCTCGGCTAGCACAGATACGCAGTATTTT. Translating it yields CASSSASTDTQYF.

V is TRBV28 and J is TRBJ2-5, with D possibly TRBD1 on 8 matching bases. Germline CDR1 and CDR2: MDHEN and SYDVKM. Trimming removed 8 bases from V and 5 bases from J, with 24 bases in between. This CDR3 comprises 16 residues. The CDR3 protein is CASRESQQGGVETQYF. The CDR3 bases are TGTGCCAGCCGAGAAAGCCAACAGGGGGGGGTTGAGACCCAGTACTTC.

This clonotype has a handful of counts. The chain uses TRBV7-9 and TRBJ1-2; D unresolved. Germline-derived CDR1 and CDR2 are SEHNR and FQNEAQ (reference sequence). CDR3 length: 15 amino acids. The ends were cut back, 7 bases at V and 3 bases at J, with 18 bases in the middle. CDR3 nucleotides: TGTGCCAGCATTTCCGTGGGCGGGGTGTACTATGGCTACACCTTC. Translated: CASISVGGVYYGYTF.

This clonotype was seen a few times. The chain uses TRBV2 and TRBJ2-7, with D perhaps matching TRBD2 (6 bases). The CDR3 totals 14 residues. Per germline, CDR1 SNHLY and CDR2 FYNNEI. V was trimmed by 7 bases and J by 6 bases, leaving 19 bases between them. CDR3 in amino acids: CASTPTRRDSEQYF. The CDR3 DNA is TGTGCCAGCACCCCGACGAGGAGGGATTCCGAGCAGTACTTC.

The V call is TRBV3-1, the J call TRBJ1-2; D not certain. The CDR3 covers 14 residues. Germline-derived CDR1 and CDR2 are LGHDT and YNNKEL (reference sequence). The germline V and J ends were trimmed by 5 bases and 3 bases, with 13 bases remaining between them. CDR3 loop: CASSGVGRDYGYTF. CDR3 DNA: TGTGCCAGCAGCGGAGTAGGGCGAGACTATGGCTACACCTTC. Supplemented by reference TRBV3-1 and TRBJ1-2, the full variable domain reads DTAVSQTPKYLVTQMGNDKSIKCEQNLGHDTMYWYKQDSKKFLKIMFSYNNKELIINETVPNRFSPKSPDKAHLNLHINSLELGDSAVYFCASSGVGRDYGYTFGSGTRLTVV.

This clonotype has a count of ten or more. The V and J genes are TRBV7-6 and TRBJ2-5, with D uncertain. Germline CDR1 SGHVS, CDR2 FNYEAQ. The CDR3 runs 15 residues. V gave up 1 base and J gave up 1 base, with 10 bases separating them. The CDR3 DNA reads TGTGCCAGCAGCTTAGTGGCAGGAAGCCAAGAGACCCAGTACTTC. Its protein is CASSLVAGSQETQYF.

This clonotype was counted only a few times. V is TRBV6-2 or TRBV6-3 and J is TRBJ2-6; maybe TRBD1 (5 bases). The CDR3 runs 17 residues. Germline CDR1 MNHEY, CDR2 SVGEGT. The V end lost 6 bases, the J end lost 1 base, and 16 bases lay between the germline ends. The CDR3 nucleotides read TGTGCCAGCAGGGAGACAGCCACCATTTCTGGGGCCAACGTCCTGACTTTC. Translation: CASRETATISGANVLTF.

This clonotype was recorded many times. The CDR3 nucleotides are TGTGCCAGCAGCTCCGGGGCTGCGAACACCGGGGAGCTGTTTTTT. Its protein product is CASSSGAANTGELFF. The rearrangement joins TRBV11-2 to TRBJ2-2, with D perhaps matching TRBD1 or TRBD2 (5 bases each). This CDR3 has 15 residues. The germline V and J ends were trimmed by 4 bases and 0 bases, with 9 bases remaining between them. The V gene's germline CDR1 is SGHAT and CDR2 FQNNGV.

This clonotype appeared a few times. V and J are TRBV12-3 or TRBV12-4 and TRBJ2-1; a weak D match, TRBD2 (5 bases). The CDR3 is 13 residues long. With 8 bases removed from V and 9 bases from J, the gap between germline ends came to 17 bases. CDR3 protein: CASGPLGIGEQFF. In nucleotides, the CDR3 is TGTGCCAGCGGGCCCCTCGGGATCGGTGAGCAGTTCTTC.

The rearrangement links TRBV20-1 to TRBJ1-1; perhaps TRBD1 as D (5 bases). Per the germline V gene, CDR1 is DFQATT and CDR2 is SNEGSKA (reference sequence). The V and J ends lost 0 bases and 4 bases respectively, with 12 bases between them. CDR3 length equals 14 residues. In DNA, the CDR3 is TGCAGTGCTAGAGATATCCAGGGAAGCACTGAAGCTTTCTTT. Translating it yields CSARDIQGSTEAFF.

The CDR3 DNA reads TGCAGCGTCGCGCTAGGGGCACCCTACGAGCAGTACTTC. Its translation: CSVALGAPYEQYF. The chain carries TRBV29-1 and TRBJ2-7; maybe TRBD1 (5 bases). Germline assignment: CDR1 SQVTM and CDR2 ANQGSEA. This CDR3 spans 13 amino acids. Trimming took off 6 bases at V and 2 bases at J, with 14 bases between the two ends.

In its sample, this clonotype was seen many times. The V and J genes are TRBV9 and TRBJ2-2, with a tentative D call TRBD1 (5 bases). V dropped 0 bases and J dropped 5 bases, with 14 bases sitting between them. The CDR3 length is 16 residues. Per germline, CDR1 SGDLS and CDR2 YYNGEE. DNA for the CDR3: TGTGCCAGCAGCGTAGCTCCCCAGGGATGGACCGGGGAGCTGTTTTTT. It yields the protein CASSVAPQGWTGELFF.

This clonotype was detected a few times. The chain is built from TRBV28 and TRBJ1-2, with D uncertain. Germline lookup yields CDR1 MDHEN and CDR2 SYDVKM. This CDR3 spans 12 amino acids. V was pared by 4 bases and J by 7 bases, with 10 bases between. As DNA, the CDR3 is TGTGCCAGCAGTTACACACGAACTGGCTACACCTTC. Its protein product is CASSYTRTGYTF.

With respect to this clonotype: Possible read error: a much larger clone is one base away. The V call is TRBV7-2, the J call TRBJ1-3; no clear D gene. CDR1 is SGHTA and CDR2 is FQGNSA in the germline V gene. Between the trimmed V and J ends, which lost 1 base and 0 bases, there was a span of 4 bases. The CDR3 extends over 14 amino acids. For the CDR3, the DNA is TGTGCCAGCAGCTTAGGTCTCTCTGGAAACACCATATATTTT. It codes for CASSLGLSGNTIYF. The full variable domain, in which reference TRBV7-2 and TRBJ1-3 provide the parts outside the CDR3, is GAGVSQSPSNKVTEKGKDVELRCDPISGHTALYWYRQSLGQGLEFLIYFQGNSAPDKSGLPSDRFSAERTGGSVSTLTIQRTQQEDSAVYLCASSLGLSGNTIYFGEGSWLTVV.

This clonotype was seen repeatedly, ten times or more. The chain uses TRBV12-3 or TRBV12-4 and TRBJ2-7; possible D gene TRBD1, 6 bases. V was shortened by 5 bases and J by 2 bases, with 13 bases between the two germline ends. The CDR3 covers 14 residues. As DNA, the CDR3 is TGTGCCAGCAGTCCAAGGACAGAGACCTACGAGCAGTACTTC. Translating gives CASSPRTETYEQYF.

Many counts were recorded for this clonotype. V usage is TRBV7-6 and J usage is TRBJ1-5; possible D gene TRBD1, 5 bases. Germline CDR1 is SGHVS and CDR2 is FNYEAQ. V dropped 4 bases and J dropped 1 base, with 8 bases sitting between them. The CDR3 extends over 14 amino acids. The CDR3 protein is CASSSGPSNQPQHF. CDR3 coding DNA: TGTGCCAGCAGCTCGGGGCCAAGCAATCAGCCCCAGCATTTT.

The sample holds a few counts of this clonotype. The chain employs TRBV9 and TRBJ2-1; weak D call: TRBD2 (6 bases). Trimming took 3 bases from V and 4 from J, leaving 23 bases between them. The CDR3 consists of 18 residues. Germline CDR1 is SGDLS and CDR2 is YYNGEE. Written as DNA, the CDR3 is TGTGCCAGCAGCGCCGGGCGGGATCCACGGGGGTTTTACAATGAGCAGTTCTTC. Translation gives CASSAGRDPRGFYNEQFF.

The chain couples TRBV18 to TRBJ1-2; tentative D call: TRBD1 (5 bases). CDR1 and CDR2 (germline): KGHSH, LQKENI. V dropped 2 bases and J dropped 9 bases, with 16 bases sitting between them. CDR3 size: 14 residues. CDR3 sequence: CASSPSVDGASYTF. The DNA of the CDR3 is TGTGCCAGCTCACCAAGCGTGGACGGGGCAAGCTACACCTTC.